The next 4 T cell receptor beta chains were all read from a single sample in a study of blood T cell repertoires in COVID-19 (dated by TCRdb to the early 2020s). The receptor library was made with the immunoSEQ multiplex PCR assay. The immuneACCESS repertoire file appears here via TCRdb, limited to in-frame rearrangements. These files lack a portion of the clones; in checked studies, under half of the deficit traces to unresolved V genes, and the cause of the others is not known. This sample lists 400,000 to 550,000 clones; 85% to 90% were detected once. Of the sample, 4.3% is held by the ten largest clones. Sequenced input: peripheral blood. All receptors come from a woman in her twenties or thirties with acute or convalescent COVID-19.

This clone was detected once. The CDR3 reads CATWALPGQGGEQYF. Here the CDR3 DNA reads TGTGCCACGTGGGCACTCCCGGGACAGGGGGGGGAGCAGTACTTC. This chain links TRBV27 with TRBJ2-7, with TRBD1 matching 11 bases. V lost 10 bases to trimming and J lost 7 bases; unmatched junction nucleotides: 15. The CDR3 extends over 15 amino acids. Germline V gene sequence: CDR1 MNHEY, CDR2 SMNVEV (reference sequence).

The chain has TRBV29-1 and TRBJ2-1; 7 bases are a match to TRBD2. This CDR3 comprises 12 residues. Germline V gene sequence: CDR1 SQVTM, CDR2 ANQGSEA. The V segment lost 6 bases and the J segment 8 bases; nucleotides outside the gene matches: 7. The DNA for the CDR3 is TGCAGCGTAACCAGGGAGGGTCATGAGCAGTTCTTC. It is translated as CSVTREGHEQFF.

The chain combines TRBV4-2 with TRBJ2-7, with 8 nucleotides matching TRBD1. Germline V gives CDR1 LGHNA, CDR2 YNFKEQ. V lost 4 bases, J lost 0 bases, and 5 bases stayed unmatched. CDR3 size: 15 residues. The chain's CDR3 is CASSPWTGPSYEQYF. CDR3 in DNA: TGTGCCAGCAGCCCCTGGACAGGGCCCTCCTACGAGCAGTACTTC.

The DNA of the CDR3 is TGTGCCAGCAGTGACGGACAATCTGGGGCCAACGTCCTGACTTTC. Its translation: CASSDGQSGANVLTF. The chain employs TRBV25-1 and TRBJ2-6; possible D gene TRBD1, 5 bases. In germline, CDR1 is MGHDK, CDR2 SYGVNS. The CDR3 contains 15 residues. The germline V and J ends were trimmed by 3 bases and 1 base, with 7 bases remaining between them.